This TCR beta chain was identified in a study of T cells in tumors after PD-1 blockade. Study background: Excluded were patients with checkpoint blockade, immunosuppressants, or radiotherapy or other anti-cancer therapy within 4 weeks. Peripheral blood samples averaged 36,536 unique clonotypes and some 120,000 templates. Some patients also took daily vismodegib 150 mg during anti-PD-1 treatment.

The data were produced by immunoSEQ multiplex PCR, yet TCRdb's version contains in-frame clones alone and is incomplete. The data show approximately 13,000 clones, with 65% to 85% seen just once and more than 20% held by the top ten. The germline V gene encodes CDR1 SQVTM and CDR2 ANQGSEA. This CDR3 is built from 13 residues. V was cut by 6 bases and J by 1 base, with 12 bases left in between. The chain carries TRBV29-1 and TRBJ1-1; no clear D gene. The source was PBMCs, collected after anti-PD-1 treatment. The clonotype comes from a human donor with basal cell carcinoma. The CDR3 sequence: CSVNQAGNTEAFF. The CDR3 DNA reads TGCAGCGTCAACCAAGCGGGGAACACTGAAGCTTTCTTT.